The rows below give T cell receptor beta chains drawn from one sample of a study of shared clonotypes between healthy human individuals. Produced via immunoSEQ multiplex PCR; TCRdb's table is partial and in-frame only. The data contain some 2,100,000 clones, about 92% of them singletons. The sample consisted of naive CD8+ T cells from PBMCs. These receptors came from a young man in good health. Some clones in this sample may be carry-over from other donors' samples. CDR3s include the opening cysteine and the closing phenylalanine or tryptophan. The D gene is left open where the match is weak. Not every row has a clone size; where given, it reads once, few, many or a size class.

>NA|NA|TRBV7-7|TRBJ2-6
TGTGCCAGCAGCTTAGGGGTGCGGGGACCCGACTCTGGGGCCAACGTCCTGACTTTC
CASSLGVRGPDSGANVLTF
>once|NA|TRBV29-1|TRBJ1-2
TGCAGCGTTGCGGGTCTGGATGGCTACACCTTC
CSVAGLDGYTF
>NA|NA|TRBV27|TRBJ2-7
TGTGCCAGCAGTTTAATTGGGGCTGGCGAGCAGTACTTC
CASSLIGAGEQYF
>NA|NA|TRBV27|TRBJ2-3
TGTGCCAGCAGAGTCTGGGCAGGCGCCACAGATACGCAGTATTTT
CASRVWAGATDTQYF
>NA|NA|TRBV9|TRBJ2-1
TGTGCCAGCAGCACGCGGGACCCCCTTGGGTTTGGTGAGCAGTTCTTC
CASSTRDPLGFGEQFF
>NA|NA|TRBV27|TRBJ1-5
TGTGCCAGCAGTTTAGGGGGGTCCAATCAGCCCCAGCATTTT
CASSLGGSNQPQHF
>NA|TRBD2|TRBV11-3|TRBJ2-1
TGTGCCAGCAGCTTAGCCCCCCCGGGACTAGTCTACAATGAGCAGTTCTTC
CASSLAPPGLVYNEQFF
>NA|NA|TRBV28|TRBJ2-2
TGTGCCAGCAGTTTGAGGAACACCGGGGAGCTGTTTTTT
CASSLRNTGELFF
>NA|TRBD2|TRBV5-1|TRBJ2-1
TGCGCCAGCAGCTTGCCGAGCGGGAGGAATGAGCAGTTCTTC
CASSLPSGRNEQFF
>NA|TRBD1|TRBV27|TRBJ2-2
TGTGCCAGCAGTTTAGCAGGGGGCGCTCCCGGGGAGCTGTTTTTT
CASSLAGGAPGELFF
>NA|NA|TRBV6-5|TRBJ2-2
TGTGCCAGCAGTTACTCGAATAGTTACACCGGGGAGCTGTTTTTT
CASSYSNSYTGELFF
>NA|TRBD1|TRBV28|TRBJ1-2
TGTGCCAGCAGTAGTCCGGGACAGGGAGGCTATGGCTACACCTTC
CASSSPGQGGYGYTF
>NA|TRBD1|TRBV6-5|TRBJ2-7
TGTGCCAGCAGTTACTCTACGGGACAGGTGAACTACGAGCAGTACTTC
CASSYSTGQVNYEQYF
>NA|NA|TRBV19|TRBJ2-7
TGTGCCAGTAGTATAGATGGGGTGTCGGTCAAAGCGCCAACCTACGAGCAGTACTTC
CASSIDGVSVKAPTYEQYF
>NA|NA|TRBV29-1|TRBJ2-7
TGCAGCGTTGTAGGGCAGGGGGGCATCTACGAGCAGTACTTC
CSVVGQGGIYEQYF
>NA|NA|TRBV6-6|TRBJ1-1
TGTGCCAGCAGTTACTCTGCGGGGAACACTGAAGCTTTCTTT
CASSYSAGNTEAFF
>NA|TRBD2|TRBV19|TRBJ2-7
TGTGCCAGTAGAATCCTAGCGGGCGGCTCCTACGAGCAGTACTTC
CASRILAGGSYEQYF
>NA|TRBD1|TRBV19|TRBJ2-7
TGTGCCACTCGAAGTTGGAACAGGGGGTCCTACGAGCAGTACTTC
CATRSWNRGSYEQYF
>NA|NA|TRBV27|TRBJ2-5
TGTGCCAGCTCCGGGTCTGGCGAAGGATTGCAAGAGACCCAGTACTTC
CASSGSGEGLQETQYF
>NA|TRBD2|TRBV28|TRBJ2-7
TGTGCCAGCAGTGTAGGACTAGCGGAATACTACGAGCAGTACTTC
CASSVGLAEYYEQYF
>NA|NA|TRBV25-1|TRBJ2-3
TGTGCCAGCAGTGACCGGGAGACCGATTATACGCAGTATTTT
CASSDRETDYTQYF
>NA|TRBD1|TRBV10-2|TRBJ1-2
TGCGCCAGCAGTGAGACAGGGGGCGGAGATGGCTACACCTTC
CASSETGGGDGYTF
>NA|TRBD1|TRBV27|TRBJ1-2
TGTGCCAGCAGTTTATTCCCCACCGGACAGGGGGACGGCTACACCTTC
CASSLFPTGQGDGYTF